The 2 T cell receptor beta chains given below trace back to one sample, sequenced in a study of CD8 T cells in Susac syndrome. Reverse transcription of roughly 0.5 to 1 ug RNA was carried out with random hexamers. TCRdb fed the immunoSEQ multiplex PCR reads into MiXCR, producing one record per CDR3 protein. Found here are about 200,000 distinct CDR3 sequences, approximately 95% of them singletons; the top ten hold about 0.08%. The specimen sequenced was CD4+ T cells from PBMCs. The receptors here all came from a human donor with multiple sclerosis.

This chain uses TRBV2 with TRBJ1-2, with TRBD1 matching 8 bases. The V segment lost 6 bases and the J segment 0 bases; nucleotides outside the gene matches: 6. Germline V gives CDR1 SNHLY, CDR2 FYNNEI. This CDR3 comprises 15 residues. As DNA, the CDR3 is TGTGCCAGCAGCCCGGACAGGGCCGCTAACTATGGCTACACCTTC. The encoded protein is CASSPDRAANYGYTF.

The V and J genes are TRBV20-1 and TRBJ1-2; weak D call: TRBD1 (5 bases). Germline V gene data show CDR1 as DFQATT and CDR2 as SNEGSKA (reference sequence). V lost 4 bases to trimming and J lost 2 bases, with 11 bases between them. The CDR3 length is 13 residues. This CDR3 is CSAIQRDNYGYTF. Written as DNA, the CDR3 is TGCAGTGCTATCCAGCGGGACAACTATGGCTACACCTTC.